The clone carrying this T cell receptor (beta chain) has only one observation. This entry is derived from a study of technical replicates of blood from a handful of donors. Measured with immunoSEQ multiplex PCR; TCRdb has only the in-frame clones, and not every one. Of about 70,000 clones detected, around 88% appear once; the ten largest clones hold approximately 5.4%. This receptor was identified in a human donor in good health. Some clones in this sample may be carry-over from other donors' samples. The sequencing input was PBMCs.

The CDR3 nucleotides read TGTGCCATCACCGCGGGCGTACTCTATGGCTACACCTTC. Encoded protein: CAITAGVLYGYTF. This chain joins TRBV10-3 and TRBJ1-2; no firm D call. Trimming removed 7 bases at V and 4 bases at J, with 13 bases between. Germline assignment: CDR1 ENHRY and CDR2 SYGVKD. This CDR3 is 13 amino acids long.